This TCR beta chain is from a study of cytomegalovirus exposure and HLA in healthy donors. The primer mix had 60 Vbeta and 13 Jbeta primers. Repertoires were generated with immunoSEQ multiplex PCR, while TCRdb's copy carries only in-frame clones and drops some. The sample shows about 140,000 clones, 65% to 80% of them seen only once. The source material was PBMCs. The receptor was isolated from a human donor in good health.

CDR3 bases: TGCGCCAGCAGCCGAGGGCAACGGGATTCACCCCTCCACTTT. Translation gives CASSRGQRDSPLHF. The chain joins TRBV4-1 to TRBJ1-6; D gene unclear. Germline V gene sequence: CDR1 MGHRA, CDR2 YSYEKL. V was cut by 4 bases and J by 8 bases, with 12 bases left in between. This CDR3 is built from 14 residues.